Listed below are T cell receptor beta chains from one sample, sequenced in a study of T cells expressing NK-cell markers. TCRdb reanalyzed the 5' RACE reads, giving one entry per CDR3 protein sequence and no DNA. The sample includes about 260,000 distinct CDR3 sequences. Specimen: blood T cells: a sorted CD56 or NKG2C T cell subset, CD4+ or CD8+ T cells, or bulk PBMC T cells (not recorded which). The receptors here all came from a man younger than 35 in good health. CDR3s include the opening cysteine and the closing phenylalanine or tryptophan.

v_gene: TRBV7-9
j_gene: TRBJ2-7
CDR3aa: CASSDTGTVEQYF

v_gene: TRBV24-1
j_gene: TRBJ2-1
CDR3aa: CATSDPSGRTGNEQFF

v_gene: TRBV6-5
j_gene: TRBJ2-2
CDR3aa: CASSYLTSGTGELFF

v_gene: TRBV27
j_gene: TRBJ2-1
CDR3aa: CARGDGWYRNNEQFF

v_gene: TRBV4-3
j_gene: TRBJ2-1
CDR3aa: CASSQATSGSALYNEQFF

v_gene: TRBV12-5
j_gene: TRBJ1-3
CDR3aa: CASGPQEPSGNTIYF

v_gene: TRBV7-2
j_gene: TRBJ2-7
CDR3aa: CASSLEAGASSYEQYF

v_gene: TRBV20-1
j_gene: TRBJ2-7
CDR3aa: CSASWDGTGTSVYEQYF

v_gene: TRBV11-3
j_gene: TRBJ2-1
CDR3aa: CASSLVVPFGTEGNEQFF

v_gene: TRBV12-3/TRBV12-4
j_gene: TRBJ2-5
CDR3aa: CASSFEGWRETQYF

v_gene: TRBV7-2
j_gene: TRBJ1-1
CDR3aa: CASSLRGNREAFF

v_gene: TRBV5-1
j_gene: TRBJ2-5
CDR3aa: CASSLDSDLSETQYF

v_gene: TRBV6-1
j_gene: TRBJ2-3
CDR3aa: CASSPAGVTDTQYF

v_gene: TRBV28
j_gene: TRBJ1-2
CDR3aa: CASRELNYGYTF

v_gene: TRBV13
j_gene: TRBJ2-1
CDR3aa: CASSLWGAHEQFF

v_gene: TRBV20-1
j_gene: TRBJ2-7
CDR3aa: CSASLSSPYEQYF

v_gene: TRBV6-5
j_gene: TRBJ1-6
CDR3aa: CASSSDGTRDRVGNSPLHF

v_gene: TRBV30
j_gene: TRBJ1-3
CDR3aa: CAWTGDSGNTIYF

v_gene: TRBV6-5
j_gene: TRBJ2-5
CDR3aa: CASSYRTGRLQETQYF

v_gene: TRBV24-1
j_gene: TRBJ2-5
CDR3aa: CATSDRTGKETQYF

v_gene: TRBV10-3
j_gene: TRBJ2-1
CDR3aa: CAISDLGLLNNEQFF

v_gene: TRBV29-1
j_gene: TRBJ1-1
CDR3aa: CSVGENRAAEAFF

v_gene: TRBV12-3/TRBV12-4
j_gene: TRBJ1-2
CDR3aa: CASSLGNYGYTF

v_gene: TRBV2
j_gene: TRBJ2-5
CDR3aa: CASSEGTGPQETQYF

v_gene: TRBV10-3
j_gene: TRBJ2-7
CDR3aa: CAISESVTSRYEQYF

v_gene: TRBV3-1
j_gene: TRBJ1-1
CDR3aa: CASSSTASNTEAFF

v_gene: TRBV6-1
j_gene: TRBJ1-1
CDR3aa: CASRPSGDRGTAFF

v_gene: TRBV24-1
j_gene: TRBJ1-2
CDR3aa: CATSETGFYGYTF

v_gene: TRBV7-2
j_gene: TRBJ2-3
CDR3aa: CASSRQGPTSTDTQYF

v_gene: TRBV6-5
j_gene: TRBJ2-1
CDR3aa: CASSYSATSSNEQFF

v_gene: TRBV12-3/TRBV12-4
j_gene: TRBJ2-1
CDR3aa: CASSWGLAGLLYNEQFF

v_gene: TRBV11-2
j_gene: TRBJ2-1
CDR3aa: CASSLEGSVYNEQFF

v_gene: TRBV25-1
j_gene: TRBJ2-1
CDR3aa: CASRGLAGVGDNEQFF

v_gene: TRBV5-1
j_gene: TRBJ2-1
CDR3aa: CASPKSSGECAYNEQFF

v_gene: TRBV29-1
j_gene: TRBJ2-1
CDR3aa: CSGMWGGYNEQFF

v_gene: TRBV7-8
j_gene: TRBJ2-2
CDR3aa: CAMREAPNTGELFF

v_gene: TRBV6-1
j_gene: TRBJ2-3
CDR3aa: CASSGLAGGWSTQYF